This T cell receptor (beta chain) emerged from a study of T cells in Graves' hyperthyroidism and ophthalmopathy. Whole-study context: Peripheral blood was collected at initial diagnosis, before any treatment. Whole-study results and caveats: Blood also carried most thyroid clonotypes expanded above 0.001. A median about 6 months before onset, the model predicted ophthalmopathy.

This clonotype appeared a few times. Its antigen is as yet unknown. The CDR3 regions of TCR beta were amplified from RNA transcripts. HTBI primers were employed in a first-round RT-PCR of the TCR CDR3. Using its own MiXCR run on the multiplex PCR reads, TCRdb lists one record per CDR3 protein. The sample records some 420,000 distinct CDR3 sequences, about 13% being singletons. The CDR3 covers 13 residues. Trimming stripped 0 bases from V and 6 bases from J, with 10 bases between. Germline V lookup: CDR1 GTSNPN, CDR2 SVGIG (reference sequence). Source material for PBMCs was over 8 ml fresh peripheral blood.

The specimen sequenced was blood. This chain joins TRBV30 and TRBJ2-3; D might be TRBD1 (5 bases). This sequence originates from a woman aged 18-29 years with Graves' hyperthyroidism. CDR3 region: CAWSVGPDDTQYF. The CDR3 region has the DNA TGTGCCTGGAGTGTGGGGCCAGACGATACGCAGTATTTT.